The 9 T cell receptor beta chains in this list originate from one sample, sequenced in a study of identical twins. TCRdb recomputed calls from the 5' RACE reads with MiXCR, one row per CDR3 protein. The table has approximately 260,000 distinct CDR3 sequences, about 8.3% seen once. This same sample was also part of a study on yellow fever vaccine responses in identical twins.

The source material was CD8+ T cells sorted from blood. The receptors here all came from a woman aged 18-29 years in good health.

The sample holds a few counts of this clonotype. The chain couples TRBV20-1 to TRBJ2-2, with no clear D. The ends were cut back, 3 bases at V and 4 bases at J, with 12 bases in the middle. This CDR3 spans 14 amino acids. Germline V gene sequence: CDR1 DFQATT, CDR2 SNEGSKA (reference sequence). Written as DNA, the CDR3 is TGCAGTGCTAGGGACCCGAACCCCACCGGGGAGCTGTTTTTT. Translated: CSARDPNPTGELFF.

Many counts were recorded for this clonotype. The CDR3 sequence is CASSQWETGQDTQYF. CDR3 nucleotide sequence: TGTGCCAGCAGCCAATGGGAGACAGGTCAAGATACGCAGTATTTT. The chain combines TRBV14 with TRBJ2-3, with a weak D call TRBD1 (6 bases). V gave up 2 bases and J gave up 5 bases, with 14 bases separating them. Germline CDR1 SGHDN, CDR2 FVKESK. The length of the CDR3 is 15 residues.

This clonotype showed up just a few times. The CDR3 loop is CSASSLHTEAFF. Here the CDR3 DNA reads TGCAGTGCTTCCAGCTTACACACTGAAGCTTTCTTT. The chain joins TRBV20-1 to TRBJ1-1; D gene uncertain. The germline V gene encodes CDR1 DFQATT and CDR2 SNEGSKA (reference sequence). The V end was cut by 5 bases, the J end by 3 bases, with 10 bases between. The CDR3 contains 12 residues.

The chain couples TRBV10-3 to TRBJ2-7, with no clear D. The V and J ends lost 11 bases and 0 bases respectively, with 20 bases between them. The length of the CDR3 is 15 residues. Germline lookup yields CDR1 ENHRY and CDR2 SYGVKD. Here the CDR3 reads CAVKTIRSGSYEQYF. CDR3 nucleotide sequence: TGTGCCGTGAAAACTATCCGGAGTGGCTCCTACGAGCAGTACTTC.

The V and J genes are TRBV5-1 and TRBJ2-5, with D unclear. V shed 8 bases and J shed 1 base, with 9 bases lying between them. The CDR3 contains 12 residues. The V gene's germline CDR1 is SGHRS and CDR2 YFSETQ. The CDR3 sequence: CARRQVQETQYF. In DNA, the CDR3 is TGCGCCAGGCGACAAGTCCAAGAGACCCAGTACTTC.

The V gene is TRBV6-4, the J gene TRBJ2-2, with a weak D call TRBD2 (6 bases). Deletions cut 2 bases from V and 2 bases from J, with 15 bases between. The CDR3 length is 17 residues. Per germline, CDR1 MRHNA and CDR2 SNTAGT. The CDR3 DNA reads TGTGCCAGCAGTGACGCCGGGGGTAACATTAACACCGGGGAGCTGTTTTTT. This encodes CASSDAGGNINTGELFF.

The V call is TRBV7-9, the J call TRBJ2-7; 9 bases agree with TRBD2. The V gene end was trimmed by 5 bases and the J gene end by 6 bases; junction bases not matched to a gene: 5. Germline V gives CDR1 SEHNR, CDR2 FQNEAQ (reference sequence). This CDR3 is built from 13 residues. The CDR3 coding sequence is TGTGCCAGCAGCGGTAGCGGGAGTGGCGAGCAGTACTTC. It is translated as CASSGSGSGEQYF.

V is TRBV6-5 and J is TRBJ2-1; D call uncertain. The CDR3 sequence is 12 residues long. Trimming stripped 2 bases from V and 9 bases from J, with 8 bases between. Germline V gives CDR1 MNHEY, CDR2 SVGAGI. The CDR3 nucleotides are TGTGCCAGCAGTTACGGGGTAGGTGAGCAGTTCTTC. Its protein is CASSYGVGEQFF.

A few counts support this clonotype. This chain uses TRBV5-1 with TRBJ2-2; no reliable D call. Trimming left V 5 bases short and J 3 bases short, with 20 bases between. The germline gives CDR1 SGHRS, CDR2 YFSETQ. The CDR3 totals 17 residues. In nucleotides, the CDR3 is TGCGCCAGCAGGGGCTTAGGCGGCCCGAGCGACACCGGGGAGCTGTTTTTT. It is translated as CASRGLGGPSDTGELFF.